Below, 11 T cell receptor beta chains from the same sample are listed, as sequenced in a study of control samples from healthy donors and cancer patients. Profiled with immunoSEQ multiplex PCR; TCRdb holds only in-frame clones, not every one. The data show about 140,000 clones, roughly 92% seen once. What was sequenced was blood. These receptors originate from a man aged 25 to 40 in good health.

The J gene is TRBJ2-1, the V gene TRBV5-6, with D perhaps TRBD2 (6 bases). This CDR3 has 16 amino acids. Trimming removed 4 bases at V and 0 bases at J, with 14 bases between. Germline values: CDR1 SGHDT, CDR2 YYEEEE. CDR3 region: CASSLRDGGSYNEQFF. The CDR3 DNA reads TGTGCCAGCAGCCTCCGGGACGGGGGCTCCTACAATGAGCAGTTCTTC.

The J gene is TRBJ1-5, the V gene TRBV10-1; no reliable D call. CDR1 and CDR2 from the germline V gene are WNHNN and SYGVQD (reference sequence). The CDR3 loop spans 12 amino acids. V was trimmed by 6 bases and J by 5 bases, leaving 8 bases between them. The CDR3 spells CASRGRYQPQHF. For the CDR3, the DNA is TGCGCCAGCAGAGGACGGTATCAGCCCCAGCATTTT.

The V and J genes are TRBV3-1 (or the pseudogene TRBV3-2) and TRBJ1-1; D remains ambiguous. The germline V gene encodes CDR1 LGHDT and CDR2 YNNKEL (reference sequence). The CDR3 is 13 residues long. The germline V and J ends were trimmed by 0 bases and 10 bases, with 12 bases remaining between them. The CDR3: CASSQESGLAAFF. In DNA form, the CDR3 reads TGTGCCAGCAGCCAAGAGAGCGGTTTGGCAGCTTTCTTT.

This clone occurred once. The gene calls are TRBV11-3 and TRBJ2-1, with D possibly being TRBD2 (6 bases). CDR3 length: 14 residues. From germline, CDR1 is SGHNT and CDR2 YENEEA. V lost 5 bases and J lost 9, with 17 bases in between. The CDR3 bases are TGTGCCAGCAGCCCGGACGGGAGTGGTGGTGAGCAGTTCTTC. Protein product: CASSPDGSGGEQFF.

The chain is built from TRBV10-3 and TRBJ2-3; the match to TRBD1 covers 8 bases. V lost 6 bases and J lost 3; bases outside the gene matches: 8. CDR1 is ENHRY and CDR2 is SYGVKD in the germline V gene. The CDR3 is 15 amino acids. The CDR3 reads CAISFTGTGTDTQYF. Here the CDR3 DNA reads TGTGCCATCAGCTTCACCGGGACAGGAACAGATACGCAGTATTTT.

In regard to this clone: This sample also contains other DNA sequences that code for the same CDR3. This chain joins TRBV18 and TRBJ1-2, with 9 bases that match TRBD1. CDR1 is KGHSH, CDR2 LQKENI, per germline. The CDR3 has 15 amino acids. V was clipped by 3 bases and J by 0 bases; unmatched bases: 2. The CDR3 is CASSPGDRANYGYTF. The DNA for the CDR3 is TGTGCCAGCTCACCTGGGGACAGGGCTAACTATGGCTACACCTTC.

V usage is TRBV7-2 and J usage is TRBJ2-4; no clear D gene. The ends were cut back, 1 base at V and 7 bases at J, with 11 bases in the middle. Germline V gives CDR1 SGHTA, CDR2 FQGNSA. This CDR3 has 14 amino acids. The CDR3 nucleotides read TGTGCCAGCAGCTTAGGTTCCGCTAGTAACATTCAGTACTTC. Encoded protein: CASSLGSASNIQYF.

The CDR3 bases are TGTGCCAGCAGTTACTCAGGGCAGCTAACCTACGAGCAGTACTTC. The encoded protein is CASSYSGQLTYEQYF. The chain uses TRBV6-5 and TRBJ2-7; D remains unclear. The CDR3 is made up of 15 amino acids. V was shortened by 0 bases and J by 2 bases, with 11 bases between the two germline ends. Germline V lookup: CDR1 MNHEY, CDR2 SVGAGI.

The chain carries TRBV3-1 (or the pseudogene TRBV3-2) and TRBJ1-5; TRBD1 is a possible D gene (6 bases). V shed 1 base and J shed 1 base, with 17 bases lying between them. CDR1 LGHDT and CDR2 YNNKEL come from the germline V gene (reference sequence). The CDR3 sequence is 18 residues long. The CDR3 loop reads CASSQAWPGEGSNQPQHF. CDR3 nucleotides: TGTGCCAGCAGCCAAGCATGGCCAGGGGAAGGGAGCAATCAGCCCCAGCATTTT.

V gene TRBV11-3 combines with J gene TRBJ2-7; D unclear. Trimming took off 1 base at V and 7 bases at J, with 14 bases between the two ends. This CDR3 has 14 residues. The germline V gene has CDR1 SGHNT and CDR2 YENEEA. CDR3 nucleotides: TGTGCCAGCAGCTTAGCCATCCCCCCGAGGGAGCAGTACTTC. This codes for CASSLAIPPREQYF. Combining the CDR3 with reference TRBV11-3 and TRBJ2-7 gives the whole variable domain EAGVVQSPRYKIIEKKQPVAFWCNPISGHNTLYWYLQNLGQGPELLIRYENEEAVDDSQLPKDRFSAERLKGVDSTLKIQPAELGDSAVYLCASSLAIPPREQYFGPGTRLTVT.

The rearrangement uses TRBV28 and TRBJ2-5; 10 bases line up with TRBD1. Germline loops: CDR1 MDHEN, CDR2 SYDVKM. This CDR3 is 14 amino acids long. V was pared by 8 bases and J by 4 bases, with 7 bases of the junction left unmatched. The CDR3: CASQDRGVRETQYF. The CDR3 DNA sequence: TGTGCCAGCCAGGACAGGGGGGTTCGAGAGACCCAGTACTTC.